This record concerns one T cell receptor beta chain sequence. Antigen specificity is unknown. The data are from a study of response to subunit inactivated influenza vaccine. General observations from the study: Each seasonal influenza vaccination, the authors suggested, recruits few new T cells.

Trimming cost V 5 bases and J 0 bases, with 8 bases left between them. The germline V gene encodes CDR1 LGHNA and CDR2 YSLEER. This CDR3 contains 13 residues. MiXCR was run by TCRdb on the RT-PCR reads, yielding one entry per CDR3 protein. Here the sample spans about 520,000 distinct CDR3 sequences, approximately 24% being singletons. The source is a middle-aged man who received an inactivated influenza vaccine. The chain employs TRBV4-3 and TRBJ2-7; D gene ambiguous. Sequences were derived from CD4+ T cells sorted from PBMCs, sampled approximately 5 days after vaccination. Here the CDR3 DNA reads TGCGCCAGCAGCATCGGTACCTCCTACGAGCAGTACTTC. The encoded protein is CASSIGTSYEQYF.